These 16 T cell receptor beta chains were sequenced from one sample in a study of shared clonotypes between healthy human individuals. The naive CD8 fraction comprised CD45RO-negative cells positively selected for CCR7 and excluded terminally differentiated effector memory CD45RA+ cells. The protocol was immunoSEQ multiplex PCR, while the TCRdb copy is restricted to in-frame clones and leaves out a portion. The sample has roughly 2.1 million clones, about 93% seen once. Sequencing was performed on naive CD8+ T cells from PBMCs. These receptors all stem from a man between 18 and 29 years old in good health. Some clones in this sample may be carry-over from other donors' samples.

The chain couples TRBV11-3 to TRBJ2-7; D may correspond to TRBD1 or TRBD2 (6 bases each). Trimming removed 5 bases from V and 6 bases from J, with 11 bases in between. The germline gives CDR1 SGHNT, CDR2 YENEEA. CDR3 length equals 12 residues. This chain's CDR3 is CASSHGGSEQYF. The DNA for the CDR3 is TGTGCCAGCAGCCACGGGGGCAGCGAGCAGTACTTC. Full variable domain (rest looked up from reference TRBV11-3 and TRBJ2-7): EAGVVQSPRYKIIEKKQPVAFWCNPISGHNTLYWYLQNLGQGPELLIRYENEEAVDDSQLPKDRFSAERLKGVDSTLKIQPAELGDSAVYLCASSHGGSEQYFGPGTRLTVT.

The rearrangement uses TRBV27 and TRBJ2-6; no clear D gene. V was shortened by 6 bases and J by 0 bases, with 9 bases between the two germline ends. Per the germline V gene, CDR1 is MNHEY and CDR2 is SMNVEV (reference sequence). This CDR3 has 15 amino acids. Here the CDR3 DNA reads TGTGCCAGCAGGGGTAAGGCCTCTGGGGCCAACGTCCTGACTTTC. Protein: CASRGKASGANVLTF.

The chain is built from TRBV4-2 and TRBJ1-4; D gene uncertain. CDR1 is LGHNA and CDR2 is YNFKEQ in the germline V gene. This CDR3 is 12 amino acids long. V was cut by 0 bases and J by 5 bases, with 1 base left in between. The DNA of the CDR3 is TGTGCCAGCAGCCAAGAAAATGAAAAACTGTTTTTT. Translated, it gives CASSQENEKLFF.

The chain uses TRBV19 and TRBJ1-1; D is uncertain. Deletions cut 7 bases from V and 1 base from J, with 7 bases between. The germline CDR1 and CDR2 sequences are LNHDA and SQIVND (reference sequence). This CDR3 comprises 12 residues. CDR3 region: CASTRQNTEAFF. In DNA, the CDR3 is TGTGCCAGTACCCGACAGAACACTGAAGCTTTCTTT. Looking up the rest from reference TRBV19 and TRBJ1-1 gives the full variable domain: DGGITQSPKYLFRKEGQNVTLSCEQNLNHDAMYWYRQDPGQGLRLIYYSQIVNDFQKGDIAEGYSVSREKKESFPLTVTSAQKNPTAFYLCASTRQNTEAFFGQGTRLTVV.

The chain recombines TRBV10-3 with TRBJ2-7, with D tentatively TRBD2 (5 bases). Germline loops: CDR1 ENHRY, CDR2 SYGVKD. The CDR3 loop spans 13 amino acids. The V and J ends lost 6 bases and 3 bases respectively, with 12 bases between them. This CDR3 reads CAIRTGLYYEQYF. The CDR3, as DNA: TGTGCCATCAGAACTGGACTCTACTACGAGCAGTACTTC.

This clone showed up just a few times. This specimen includes other DNA sequences encoding the same CDR3. The chain recombines TRBV15 with TRBJ1-5; D gene uncertain. The germline V and J ends were trimmed by 1 base and 6 bases, with 4 bases remaining between them. Germline V gene sequence: CDR1 LNHNV, CDR2 YYDKDF (reference sequence). This CDR3 has 12 residues. CDR3 residues: CATSRGSQPQHF. The CDR3 bases are TGTGCCACCAGCAGAGGAAGTCAGCCCCAGCATTTT. Full variable domain (remainder filled in from reference TRBV15 and TRBJ1-5): DAMVIQNPRYQVTQFGKPVTLSCSQTLNHNVMYWYQQKSSQAPKLLFHYYDKDFNNEADTPDNFQSRRPNTSFCFLDIRSPGLGDTAMYLCATSRGSQPQHFGDGTRLSIL.

The chain couples TRBV7-2 to TRBJ2-1; D is perhaps TRBD2 (6 bases). Per germline, CDR1 SGHTA and CDR2 FQGNSA. The CDR3 consists of 12 residues. V lost 5 bases and J lost 9, with 11 bases in between. This chain's CDR3 is CASSTTRLEQFF. The CDR3 nucleotides are TGTGCCAGCAGCACGACTAGACTTGAGCAGTTCTTC.

Here the CDR3 reads CASSWGRGMTNYGYTF. In DNA form, the CDR3 reads TGTGCCAGCAGTTGGGGGCGGGGGATGACAAACTATGGCTACACCTTC. The chain recombines TRBV27 with TRBJ1-2; TRBD1 might be the D (6 bases). This CDR3 region has 16 residues. V lost 4 bases, J lost 2 bases, and 17 bases lay in between. Germline assignment: CDR1 MNHEY and CDR2 SMNVEV (reference sequence).

The J gene is TRBJ1-1, the V gene TRBV2; no definite D call. Trimming pared 1 base from V and 1 base from J, leaving 7 bases between. Germline V CDR1 and CDR2: SNHLY, FYNNEI. This CDR3 is built from 14 residues. The CDR3 region has the DNA TGTGCCAGCAGTGAAGGTATGCGGAACACTGAAGCTTTCTTT. This gives the protein CASSEGMRNTEAFF.

The gene calls are TRBV27 and TRBJ2-2; TRBD2 aligns across 15 bases. V shed 8 bases, J shed 4 bases, and the junction held 14 bases outside the gene matches. Germline CDR1 is MNHEY and CDR2 is SMNVEV (reference sequence). The CDR3 totals 19 residues. The CDR3 DNA sequence: TGTGCCAGCTTCGGGGGACTAGCGGGAGGAGGATGGTCCACCGGGGAGCTGTTTTTT. Encoded protein: CASFGGLAGGGWSTGELFF.

The chain uses TRBV12-5 and TRBJ1-2; D might be TRBD1 (5 bases). The CDR3 consists of 13 residues. With 6 bases removed from V and 4 bases from J, the gap between germline ends came to 12 bases. The V gene's germline CDR1 is LGHNT and CDR2 FRNRAP. CDR3 sequence (DNA): TGTGCTAGTGGCCCTGGCAGGGCCTATGGCTACACCTTC. Protein: CASGPGRAYGYTF.

This rearrangement joins TRBV27 to TRBJ2-3; TRBD1 matches at 7 bases. CDR1 and CDR2 (germline): MNHEY, SMNVEV (reference sequence). The CDR3 spans 17 residues. V lost 2 bases, J lost 4 bases, and 12 bases stayed unmatched. CDR3 residues: CASSLLRTGQGADTQYF. CDR3 in DNA: TGTGCCAGCAGTTTACTCAGGACAGGCCAAGGGGCAGATACGCAGTATTTT.

In this sample, this clone turned up a few times. The V call is TRBV4-1, the J call TRBJ2-7; 8 bases are a match to TRBD1. The CDR3 loop spans 16 amino acids. V dropped 3 bases and J dropped 1; count of bases not matched to a gene: 8. Germline assignment: CDR1 MGHRA and CDR2 YSYEKL. CDR3 amino acids: CASSHPTGVSSYEQYF. Written as DNA, the CDR3 is TGCGCCAGCAGCCACCCGACAGGGGTCTCGTCCTACGAGCAGTACTTC.

CDR3 bases: TGTGCCAGCAGTAAACCGTCAGATGAAAAACTGTTTTTT. Amino acids: CASSKPSDEKLFF. The rearrangement links TRBV28 to TRBJ1-4, with D uncertain. Trimming removed 5 bases at V and 6 bases at J, with 10 bases between. CDR1 MDHEN and CDR2 SYDVKM come from the germline V gene. The length of the CDR3 is 13 residues.

J is TRBJ2-5 and V is TRBV7-9; 7 nucleotides match TRBD2. The assigned J gene may be wrong: the sequence end matches TRBJ2-7 better. The germline gives CDR1 SEHNR, CDR2 FQNEAQ (reference sequence). CDR3 size: 14 residues. Here the CDR3 reads CASSSRDYSYEQYF. CDR3 nucleotides: TGTGCCAGCAGCTCCCGGGACTACTCCTACGAGCAGTACTTC.

The CDR3 loop is CASWKRETSYEQYF. The CDR3 nucleotides read TGTGCCAGCTGGAAGCGGGAGACTTCATACGAGCAGTACTTC. The V and J genes are TRBV5-6 and TRBJ2-7; 8 bases align to TRBD2. Germline V lookup: CDR1 SGHDT, CDR2 YYEEEE. The trim removed 7 bases at V and 4 bases at J, leaving 10 bases unmatched. The CDR3 runs 14 residues.